This T cell receptor beta chain derives from a study of shared clonotypes between healthy human individuals. General study results and limits: Investigators collected only blood, and repertoires in tissues likely differ. In a few donors, around 5.5% of naive CD4 clonotypes appeared in common.

To note about this clone: The antigen is not known.

CD45RO-negative, CCR7-selected cells formed the naive CD8 fraction, which excluded terminally differentiated effector memory CD45RA+ cells. As processed by the authors: Filtering differed because ImmunoSEQ produced junction-only sequences that carried no quality scores. Some clones are missing from TCRdb's copy, which holds only in-frame ones; the method was immunoSEQ multiplex PCR. V and J calls and clone size are those listed in that table; D and trimming were worked out from the DNA. The data show roughly 2.1 million clones, under 95% seen once. The V gene end was trimmed by 0 bases and the J gene end by 5 bases; junction bases not matched to a gene: 14. The CDR3 runs to 18 residues. Germline V gives CDR1 LGHNA, CDR2 YSLEER.

The sequence was obtained from a young man in good health. Some clones in this sample may be carry-over from other donors' samples. Sequenced sample: naive CD8+ T cells from PBMCs. J is TRBJ2-7 and V is TRBV4-3, with 9 nucleotides matching TRBD2. The CDR3 nucleotides read TGCGCCAGCAGCCAAGATGTAGAGCGGGAGGTAGTCCCCGACGAGCAGTACTTC. It translates to CASSQDVEREVVPDEQYF.